This T cell receptor beta chain is from a study of blood T cell repertoires in COVID-19. Study-wide background: There were acute and convalescent COVID-19 samples, and they came from the United States, Italy and Spain.

Participants came from roughly 24 US areas, aged roughly 18 to 89 years. Participants reported their clinical history, and cohort assignment relied on those reports. In the authors' workflow: The assay estimated nucleated cells by amplifying reference gene primers. The method was immunoSEQ multiplex PCR; TCRdb's version includes in-frame clones alone and lacks a portion of them. V and J calls plus clone size are reproduced from that table; the DNA served to infer D and trimming. The repertoire holds about 270,000 clones, with just over 90% as singletons. The V end was cut by 2 bases, the J end by 1 base, with 11 bases between. The germline V gene has CDR1 GTSNPN and CDR2 SVGIG (reference sequence). This CDR3 region has 14 residues.

Material: PBMCs or T cells enriched from blood (not recorded which). This chain joins TRBV30 and TRBJ1-1; D possibly corresponds to TRBD1 (6 bases). The TCR was taken from a woman in her thirties or forties with acute COVID-19. The CDR3 region is CAWSLQGRNTEAFF. CDR3 nucleotide sequence: TGTGCCTGGAGTTTACAGGGTCGGAACACTGAAGCTTTCTTT.